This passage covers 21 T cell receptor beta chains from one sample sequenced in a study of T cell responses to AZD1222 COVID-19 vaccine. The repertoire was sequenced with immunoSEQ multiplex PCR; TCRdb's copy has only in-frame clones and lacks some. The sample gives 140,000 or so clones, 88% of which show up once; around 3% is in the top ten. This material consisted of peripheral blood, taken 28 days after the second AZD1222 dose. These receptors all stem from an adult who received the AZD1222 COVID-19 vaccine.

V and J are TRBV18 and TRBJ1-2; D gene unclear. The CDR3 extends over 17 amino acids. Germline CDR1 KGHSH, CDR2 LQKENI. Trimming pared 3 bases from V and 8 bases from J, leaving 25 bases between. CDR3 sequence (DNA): TGTGCCAGCTCACCGACCTCTCCAGCCCCTCCTGTCAGCGGCTACACCTTC. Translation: CASSPTSPAPPVSGYTF.

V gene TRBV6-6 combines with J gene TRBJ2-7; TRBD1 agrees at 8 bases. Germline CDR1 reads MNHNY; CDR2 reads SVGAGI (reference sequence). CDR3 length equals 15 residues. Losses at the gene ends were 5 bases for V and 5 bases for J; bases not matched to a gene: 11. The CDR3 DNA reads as TGTGCCAGCAGTAGACCGGGACAGGCGAGGCACGAGCAGTACTTC. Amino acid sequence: CASSRPGQARHEQYF.

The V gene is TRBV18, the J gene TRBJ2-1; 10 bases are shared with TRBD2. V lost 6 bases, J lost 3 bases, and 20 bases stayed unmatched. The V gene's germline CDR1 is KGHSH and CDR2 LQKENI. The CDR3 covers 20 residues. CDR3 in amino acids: CASSNFQVVLAGPFYNEQFF. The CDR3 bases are TGTGCCAGCTCTAACTTCCAGGTGGTACTAGCGGGGCCATTCTACAATGAGCAGTTCTTC.

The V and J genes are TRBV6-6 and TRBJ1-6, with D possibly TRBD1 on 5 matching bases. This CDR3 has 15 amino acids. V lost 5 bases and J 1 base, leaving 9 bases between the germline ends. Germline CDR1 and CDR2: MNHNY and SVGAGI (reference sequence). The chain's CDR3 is CASSMRGSYNSPLHF. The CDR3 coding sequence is TGTGCCAGCAGTATGAGGGGTTCCTATAATTCACCCCTCCACTTT.

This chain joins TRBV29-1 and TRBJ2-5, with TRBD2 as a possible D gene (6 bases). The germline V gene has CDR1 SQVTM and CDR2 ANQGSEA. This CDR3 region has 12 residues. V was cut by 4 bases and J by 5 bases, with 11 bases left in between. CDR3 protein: CSVAASEETQYF. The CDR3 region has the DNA TGCAGCGTTGCGGCTAGCGAGGAGACCCAGTACTTC.

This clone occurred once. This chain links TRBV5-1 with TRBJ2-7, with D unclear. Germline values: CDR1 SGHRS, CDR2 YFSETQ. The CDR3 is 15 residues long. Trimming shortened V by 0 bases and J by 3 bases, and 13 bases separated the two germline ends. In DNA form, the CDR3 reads TGCGCCAGCAGCTTGGAAGGGCGGACCTTCTACGAGCAGTACTTC. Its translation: CASSLEGRTFYEQYF.

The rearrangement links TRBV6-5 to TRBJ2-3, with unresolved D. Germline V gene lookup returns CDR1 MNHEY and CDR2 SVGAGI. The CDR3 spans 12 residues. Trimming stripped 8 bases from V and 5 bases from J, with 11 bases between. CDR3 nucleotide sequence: TGTGCCAGCGACCTATACGGAGATACGCAGTATTTT. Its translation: CASDLYGDTQYF.

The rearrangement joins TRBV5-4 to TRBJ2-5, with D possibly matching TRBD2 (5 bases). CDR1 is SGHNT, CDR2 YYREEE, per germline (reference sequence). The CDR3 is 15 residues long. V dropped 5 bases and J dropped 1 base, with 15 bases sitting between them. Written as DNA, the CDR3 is TGTGCCAGCAGTACGAACGGGGTCCGCCAAGAGACCCAGTACTTC. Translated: CASSTNGVRQETQYF.

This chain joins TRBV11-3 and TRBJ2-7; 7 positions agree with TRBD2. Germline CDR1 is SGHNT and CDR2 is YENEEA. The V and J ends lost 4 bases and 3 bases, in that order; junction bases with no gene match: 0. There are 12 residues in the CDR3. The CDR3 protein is CASSSGGYEQYF. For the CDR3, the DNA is TGTGCCAGCAGCTCGGGGGGCTACGAGCAGTACTTC.

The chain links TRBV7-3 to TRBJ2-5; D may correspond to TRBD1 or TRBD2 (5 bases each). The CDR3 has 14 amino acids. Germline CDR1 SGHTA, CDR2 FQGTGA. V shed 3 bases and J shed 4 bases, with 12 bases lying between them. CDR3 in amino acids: CASSLRGGSETQYF. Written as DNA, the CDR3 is TGTGCCAGCAGCTTGAGGGGCGGGTCAGAGACCCAGTACTTC.

In DNA, the CDR3 is TGTGCCAGCAGCAAAGCTGACTCTTCCTACGAGCAGTACTTC. Its translation is CASSKADSSYEQYF. V usage is TRBV21-1 and J usage is TRBJ2-7; the table's D call, TRBD2, has no DNA check behind it. TRBV21-1 is designated a pseudogene. This CDR3 has 14 amino acids.

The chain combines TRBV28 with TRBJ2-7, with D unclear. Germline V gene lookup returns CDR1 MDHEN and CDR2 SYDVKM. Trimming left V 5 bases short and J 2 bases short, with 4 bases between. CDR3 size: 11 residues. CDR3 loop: CASSTAYEQYF. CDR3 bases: TGTGCCAGCAGTACCGCCTACGAGCAGTACTTC.

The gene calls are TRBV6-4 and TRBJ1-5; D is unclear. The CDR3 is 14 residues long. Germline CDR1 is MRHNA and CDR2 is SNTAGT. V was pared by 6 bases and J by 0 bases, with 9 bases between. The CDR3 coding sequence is TGTGCCAGCAGCGGAGTGGCTAGCAATCAGCCCCAGCATTTT. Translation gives CASSGVASNQPQHF.

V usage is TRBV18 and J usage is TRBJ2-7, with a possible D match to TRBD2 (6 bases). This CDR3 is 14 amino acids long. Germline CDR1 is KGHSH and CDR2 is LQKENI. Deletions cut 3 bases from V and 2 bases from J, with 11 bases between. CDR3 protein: CASSPGGDPYEQYF. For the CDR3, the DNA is TGTGCCAGCTCACCGGGCGGGGATCCCTACGAGCAGTACTTC.

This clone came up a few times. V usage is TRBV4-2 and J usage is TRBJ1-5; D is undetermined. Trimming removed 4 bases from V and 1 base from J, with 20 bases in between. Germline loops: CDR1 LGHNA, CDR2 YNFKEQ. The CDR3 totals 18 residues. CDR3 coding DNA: TGTGCCAGCAGCCTGTCTGGAGAGGGATTCGGGAGCAATCAGCCCCAGCATTTT. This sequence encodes CASSLSGEGFGSNQPQHF.

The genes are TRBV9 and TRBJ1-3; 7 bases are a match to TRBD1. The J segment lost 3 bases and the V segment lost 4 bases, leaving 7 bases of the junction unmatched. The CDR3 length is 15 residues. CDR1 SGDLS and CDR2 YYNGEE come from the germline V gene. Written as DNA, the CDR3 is TGTGCCAGCAGCCCGCAGGGGGGGCATGGAAACACCATATATTTT. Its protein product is CASSPQGGHGNTIYF. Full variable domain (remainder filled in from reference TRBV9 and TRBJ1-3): DSGVTQTPKHLITATGQRVTLRCSPRSGDLSVYWYQQSLDQGLQFLIQYYNGEERAKGNILERFSAQQFPDLHSELNLSSLELGDSALYFCASSPQGGHGNTIYFGEGSWLTVV.

CDR3 residues: CASSFDTGELFF. CDR3 DNA: TGTGCCAGCAGCTTTGACACCGGGGAGCTGTTTTTT. The chain couples TRBV7-9 to TRBJ2-2, with unresolved D. Germline CDR1 and CDR2: SEHNR and FQNEAQ (reference sequence). The V end lost 3 bases, the J end lost 3 bases, and 2 bases lay between the germline ends. The CDR3 has 12 amino acids.

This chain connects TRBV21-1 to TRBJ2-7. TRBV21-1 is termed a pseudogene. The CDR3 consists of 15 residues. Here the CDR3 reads CASRPRRGTSYEQYF. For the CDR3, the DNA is TGTGCCAGCAGACCCCGGAGGGGGACATCCTACGAGCAGTACTTC.

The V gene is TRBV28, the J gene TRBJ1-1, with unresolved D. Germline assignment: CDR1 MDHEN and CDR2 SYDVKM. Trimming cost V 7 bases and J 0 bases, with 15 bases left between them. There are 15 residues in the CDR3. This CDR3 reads CASTSVRVLNTEAFF. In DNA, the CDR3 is TGTGCCAGCACCTCGGTTCGGGTGCTGAACACTGAAGCTTTCTTT.

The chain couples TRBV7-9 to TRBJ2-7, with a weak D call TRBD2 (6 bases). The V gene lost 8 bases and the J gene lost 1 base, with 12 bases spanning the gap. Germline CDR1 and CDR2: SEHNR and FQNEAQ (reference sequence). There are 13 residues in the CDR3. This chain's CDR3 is CASAQAGSYEQYF. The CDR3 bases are TGTGCCAGCGCCCAGGCGGGATCCTACGAGCAGTACTTC.

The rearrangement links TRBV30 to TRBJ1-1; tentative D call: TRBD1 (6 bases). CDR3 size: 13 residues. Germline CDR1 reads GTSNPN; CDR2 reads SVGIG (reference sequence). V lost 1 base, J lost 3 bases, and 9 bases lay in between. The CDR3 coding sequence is TGTGCCTGGAGTGGACAGGTAGACACTGAAGCTTTCTTT. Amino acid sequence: CAWSGQVDTEAFF.